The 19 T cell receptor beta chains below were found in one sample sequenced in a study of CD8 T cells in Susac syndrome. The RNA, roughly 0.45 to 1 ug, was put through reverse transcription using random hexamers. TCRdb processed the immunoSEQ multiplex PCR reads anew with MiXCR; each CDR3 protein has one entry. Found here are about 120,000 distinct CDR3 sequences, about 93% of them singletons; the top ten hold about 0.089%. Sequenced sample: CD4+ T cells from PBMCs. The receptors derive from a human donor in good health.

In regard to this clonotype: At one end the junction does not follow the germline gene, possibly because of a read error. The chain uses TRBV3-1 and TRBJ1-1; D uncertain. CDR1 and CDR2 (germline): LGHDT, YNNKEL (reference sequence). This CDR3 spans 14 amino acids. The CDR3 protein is CASSQVTRNAEAFF. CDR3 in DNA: TGTGCCAGCAGCCAAGTCACTAGGAACGCTGAAGCTTTCTTT.

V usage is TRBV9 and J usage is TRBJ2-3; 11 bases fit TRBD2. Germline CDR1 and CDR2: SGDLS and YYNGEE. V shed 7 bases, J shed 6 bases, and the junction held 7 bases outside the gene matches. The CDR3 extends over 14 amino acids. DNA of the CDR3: TGTGCCAGCGGCCTAGCGGGAGGATCGGATACGCAGTATTTT. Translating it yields CASGLAGGSDTQYF.

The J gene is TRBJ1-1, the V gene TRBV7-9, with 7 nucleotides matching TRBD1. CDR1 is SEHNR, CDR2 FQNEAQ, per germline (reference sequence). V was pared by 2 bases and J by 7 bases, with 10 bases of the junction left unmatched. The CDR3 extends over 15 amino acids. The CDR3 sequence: CASSLRGRERLEAFF. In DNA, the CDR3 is TGTGCCAGCAGCTTAAGGGGGCGGGAAAGGCTTGAAGCTTTCTTT.

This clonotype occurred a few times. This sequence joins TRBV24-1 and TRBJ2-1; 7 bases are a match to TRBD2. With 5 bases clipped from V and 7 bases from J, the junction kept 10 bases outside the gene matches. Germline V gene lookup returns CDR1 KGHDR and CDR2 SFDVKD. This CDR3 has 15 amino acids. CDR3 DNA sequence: TGTGCCACCAGTGCTGGCGGGAGTAGTTTGAATGAGCAGTTCTTC. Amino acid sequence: CATSAGGSSLNEQFF.

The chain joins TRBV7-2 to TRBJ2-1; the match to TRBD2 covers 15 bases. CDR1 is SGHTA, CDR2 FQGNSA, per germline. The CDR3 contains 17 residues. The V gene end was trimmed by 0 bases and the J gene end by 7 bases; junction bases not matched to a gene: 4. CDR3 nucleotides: TGTGCCAGCAGCTTAGCGGGGGGACTAGCGGGAGGTAATGAGCAGTTCTTC. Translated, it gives CASSLAGGLAGGNEQFF.

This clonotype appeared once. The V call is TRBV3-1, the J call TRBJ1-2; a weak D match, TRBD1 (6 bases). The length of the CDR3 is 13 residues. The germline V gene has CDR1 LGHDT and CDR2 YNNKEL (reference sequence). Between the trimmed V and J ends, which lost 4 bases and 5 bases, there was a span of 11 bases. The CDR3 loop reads CASSLAGQYGYTF. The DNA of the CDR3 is TGTGCCAGCAGCCTAGCGGGACAATATGGCTACACCTTC.

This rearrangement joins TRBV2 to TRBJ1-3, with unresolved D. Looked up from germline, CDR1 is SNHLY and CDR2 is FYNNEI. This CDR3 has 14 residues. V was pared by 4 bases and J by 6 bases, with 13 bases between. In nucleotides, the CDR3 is TGTGCCAGCAGTGGAGGGAGGGAACTAAACACCATATATTTT. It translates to CASSGGRELNTIYF.

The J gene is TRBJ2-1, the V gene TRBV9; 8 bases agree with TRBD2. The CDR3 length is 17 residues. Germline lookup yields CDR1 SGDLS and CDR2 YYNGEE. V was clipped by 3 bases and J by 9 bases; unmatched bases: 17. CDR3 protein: CASSAGLAGGPVGEQFF. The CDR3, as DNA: TGTGCCAGCAGCGCAGGACTGGCGGGAGGACCTGTCGGTGAGCAGTTCTTC.

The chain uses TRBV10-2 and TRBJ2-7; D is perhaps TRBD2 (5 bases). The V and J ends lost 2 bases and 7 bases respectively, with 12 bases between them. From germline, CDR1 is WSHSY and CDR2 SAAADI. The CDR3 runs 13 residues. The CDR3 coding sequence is TGCGCCAGCAGTGAGCAAGCGGTGGTAGAGCAGTACTTC. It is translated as CASSEQAVVEQYF.

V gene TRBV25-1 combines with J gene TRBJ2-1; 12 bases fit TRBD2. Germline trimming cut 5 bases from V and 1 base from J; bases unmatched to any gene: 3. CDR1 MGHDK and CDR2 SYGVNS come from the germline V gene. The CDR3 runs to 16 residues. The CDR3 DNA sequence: TGTGCCAGCAGTCTAGCGGGAGGGCCTTCCTACAATGAGCAGTTCTTC. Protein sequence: CASSLAGGPSYNEQFF.

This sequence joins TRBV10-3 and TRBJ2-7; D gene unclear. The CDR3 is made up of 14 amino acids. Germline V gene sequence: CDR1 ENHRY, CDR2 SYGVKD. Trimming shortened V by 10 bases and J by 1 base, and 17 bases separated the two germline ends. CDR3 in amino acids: CATHDTGLSYEQYF. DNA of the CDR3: TGTGCCACCCACGACACGGGCCTGTCCTACGAGCAGTACTTC.

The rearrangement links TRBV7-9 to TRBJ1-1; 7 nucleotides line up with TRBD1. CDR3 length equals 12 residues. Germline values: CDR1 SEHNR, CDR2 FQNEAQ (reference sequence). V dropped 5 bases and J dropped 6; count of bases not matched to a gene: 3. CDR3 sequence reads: CASSPDRAEAFF. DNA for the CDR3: TGTGCCAGCAGCCCCGACAGGGCTGAAGCTTTCTTT.

The CDR3 coding sequence is TGTGCCACCAGCAGATCCACGAAACAAGAGACCCAGTACTTC. It specifies CATSRSTKQETQYF. The chain joins TRBV15 to TRBJ2-5; D uncertain. The germline V gene encodes CDR1 LNHNV and CDR2 YYDKDF (reference sequence). This CDR3 comprises 14 residues. The V and J ends lost 2 bases and 2 bases respectively, with 9 bases between them.

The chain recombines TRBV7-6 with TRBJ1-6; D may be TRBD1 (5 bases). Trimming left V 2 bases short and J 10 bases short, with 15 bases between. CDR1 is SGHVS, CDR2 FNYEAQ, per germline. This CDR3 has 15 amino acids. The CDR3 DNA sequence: TGTGCCAGCAGCTTACAATCAACGGGGGGATCACCCCTCCACTTT. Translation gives CASSLQSTGGSPLHF. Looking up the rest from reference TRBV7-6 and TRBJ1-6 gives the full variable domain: GAGVSQSPRYKVTKRGQDVALRCDPISGHVSLYWYRQALGQGPEFLTYFNYEAQQDKSGLPNDRFSAERPEGSISTLTIQRTEQRDSAMYRCASSLQSTGGSPLHFGNGTRLTVT.

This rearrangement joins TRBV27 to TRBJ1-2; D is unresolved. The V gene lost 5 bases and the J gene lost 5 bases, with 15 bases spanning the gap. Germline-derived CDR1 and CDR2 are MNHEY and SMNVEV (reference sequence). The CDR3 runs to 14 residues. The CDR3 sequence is CASSPAIGSYGYTF. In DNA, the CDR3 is TGTGCCAGCAGTCCAGCAATTGGGTCTTATGGCTACACCTTC.

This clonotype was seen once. This CDR3 is CASSLDGSSYNSPLHF. The DNA of the CDR3 is TGTGCCAGCAGTTTAGATGGCAGCTCCTATAATTCACCCCTCCACTTT. The chain joins TRBV27 to TRBJ1-6; D unresolved. CDR1 MNHEY and CDR2 SMNVEV come from the germline V gene (reference sequence). There are 16 residues in the CDR3. Trimming took 2 bases from V and 0 from J, leaving 8 bases between them.

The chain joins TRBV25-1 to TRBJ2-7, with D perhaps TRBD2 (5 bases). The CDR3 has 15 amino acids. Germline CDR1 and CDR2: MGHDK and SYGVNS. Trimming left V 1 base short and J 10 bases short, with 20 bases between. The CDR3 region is CASSESGVPTYRQYF. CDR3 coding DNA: TGTGCCAGCAGTGAATCCGGGGTACCCACCTACCGACAGTACTTC.

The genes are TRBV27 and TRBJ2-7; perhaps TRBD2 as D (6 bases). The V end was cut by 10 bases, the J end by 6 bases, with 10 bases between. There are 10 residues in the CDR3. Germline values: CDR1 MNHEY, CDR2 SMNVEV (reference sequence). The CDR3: CATGEFEQYF. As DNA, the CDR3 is TGTGCCACGGGGGAGTTCGAGCAGTACTTC.

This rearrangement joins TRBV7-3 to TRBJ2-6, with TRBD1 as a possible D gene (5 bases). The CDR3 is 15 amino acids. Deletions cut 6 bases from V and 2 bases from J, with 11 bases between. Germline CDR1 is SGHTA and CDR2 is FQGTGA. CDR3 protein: CASSPGFPGANVLTF. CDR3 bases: TGTGCCAGCAGTCCAGGGTTCCCTGGGGCCAACGTCCTGACTTTC.